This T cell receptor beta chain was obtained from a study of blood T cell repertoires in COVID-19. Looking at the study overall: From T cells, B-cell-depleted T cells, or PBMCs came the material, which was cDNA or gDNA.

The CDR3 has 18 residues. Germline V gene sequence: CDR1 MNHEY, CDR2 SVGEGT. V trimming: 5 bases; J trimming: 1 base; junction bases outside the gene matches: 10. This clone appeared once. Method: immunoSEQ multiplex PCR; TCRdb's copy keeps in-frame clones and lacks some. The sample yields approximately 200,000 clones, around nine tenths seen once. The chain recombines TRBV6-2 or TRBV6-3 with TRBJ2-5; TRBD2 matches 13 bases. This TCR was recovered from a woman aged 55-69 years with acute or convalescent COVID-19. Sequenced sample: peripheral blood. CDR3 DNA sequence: TGTGCCAGCAGTCGGCGGCTGGGGACTAGCGGGACCCAAGAGACCCAGTACTTC. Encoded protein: CASSRRLGTSGTQETQYF.